This TCR beta chain appears in the sequencing data of a study of PD-1 blockade in classical Hodgkin lymphoma. Regarding the study as a whole: Reports described newly diagnosed patients as having lower baseline TCR diversity than healthy donors. The authors excluded patients who started nivolumab under 1 year after ASCT.

CDR3 length equals 14 residues. Germline lookup yields CDR1 SGHTA and CDR2 FQGNSA. V shed 10 bases and J shed 4 bases, with 20 bases lying between them. Here immunoSEQ multiplex PCR was the method, and the copy in TCRdb shows in-frame clones only, minus some. The sample lists approximately 9,000 clones, around 80% occurring once. This clone has just a few counts. The antigen is not known. The time point was: cycle 4 day 1 (C4D1), after less than seven weeks of nivolumab. There was relapse after autologous stem cell transplantation in every patient, and there was variation in brentuximab vedotin exposure. Thawed PBMCs were the source of CD4+ T cells, purified by magnetic negative selection.

The starting material was CD4+ T cells from blood, obtained before the fourth cycle of nivolumab. The receptor comes from a human donor with classical Hodgkin lymphoma. The chain recombines TRBV7-2 with TRBJ2-7; D might be TRBD1 (7 bases). CDR3 in amino acids: CATRGATSSYEQYF. CDR3 DNA sequence: TGTGCCACCAGGGGGGCTACCTCATCATACGAGCAGTACTTC. Full variable domain (missing parts from reference TRBV7-2 and TRBJ2-7): GAGVSQSPSNKVTEKGKDVELRCDPISGHTALYWYRQSLGQGLEFLIYFQGNSAPDKSGLPSDRFSAERTGGSVSTLTIQRTQQEDSAVYLCATRGATSSYEQYFGPGTRLTVT.